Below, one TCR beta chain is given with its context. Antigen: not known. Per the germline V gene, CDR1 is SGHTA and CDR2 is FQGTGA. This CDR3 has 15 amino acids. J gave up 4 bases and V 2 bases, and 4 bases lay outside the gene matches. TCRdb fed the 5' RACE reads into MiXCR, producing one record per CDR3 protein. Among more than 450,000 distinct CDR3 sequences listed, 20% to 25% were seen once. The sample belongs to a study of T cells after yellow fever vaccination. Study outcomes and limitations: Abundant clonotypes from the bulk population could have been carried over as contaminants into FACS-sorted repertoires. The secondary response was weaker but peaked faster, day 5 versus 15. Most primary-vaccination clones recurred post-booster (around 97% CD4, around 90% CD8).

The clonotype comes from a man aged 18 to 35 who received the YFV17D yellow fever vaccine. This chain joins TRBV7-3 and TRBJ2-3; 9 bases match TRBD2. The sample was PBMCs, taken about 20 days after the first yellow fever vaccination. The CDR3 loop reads CASSLASGESDTQYF. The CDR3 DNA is TGTGCCAGCAGCTTAGCTAGCGGGGAGTCAGATACGCAGTATTTT.